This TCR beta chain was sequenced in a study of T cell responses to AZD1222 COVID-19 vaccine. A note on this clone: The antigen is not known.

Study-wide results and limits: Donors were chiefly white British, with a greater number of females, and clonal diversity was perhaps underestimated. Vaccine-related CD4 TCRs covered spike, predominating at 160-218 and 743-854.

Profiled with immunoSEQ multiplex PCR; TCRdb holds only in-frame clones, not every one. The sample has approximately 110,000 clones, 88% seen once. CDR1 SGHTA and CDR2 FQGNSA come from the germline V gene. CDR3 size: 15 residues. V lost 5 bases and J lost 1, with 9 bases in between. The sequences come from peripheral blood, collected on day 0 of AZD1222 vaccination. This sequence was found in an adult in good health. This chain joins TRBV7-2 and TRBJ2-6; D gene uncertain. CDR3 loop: CASSLGLSGANVLTF. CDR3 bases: TGTGCCAGCAGCCTAGGGTTATCTGGGGCCAACGTCCTGACTTTC.